These 5 T cell receptor beta chains share one sample of origin, sequenced in a study of T cells in Graves' hyperthyroidism and ophthalmopathy. RNA transcripts provided the source from which TCR beta CDR3 regions were amplified. The TCR CDR3 first-round RT-PCR relied on the HTBI primer set. From the multiplex PCR reads, TCRdb called clonotypes with MiXCR, one entry per CDR3 protein. Found here are some 380,000 distinct CDR3 sequences, roughly 14% of them singletons; the top ten hold less than 25%. Sequenced sample: blood. Receptors originate from a man aged 30-40 years with Graves' hyperthyroidism that later progressed to Graves' ophthalmopathy.

This clonotype was seen ten or more times. This chain links TRBV2 with TRBJ2-7; possibly TRBD2 for D (6 bases). This CDR3 is built from 14 residues. Deletions cut 7 bases from V and 1 base from J, with 14 bases between. The germline CDR1 and CDR2 sequences are SNHLY and FYNNEI. The CDR3 is CASTYGGRSYEQYF. The CDR3 nucleotides read TGTGCCAGCACATACGGGGGTAGATCCTACGAGCAGTACTTC. The complete variable domain, with remaining parts taken from reference TRBV2 and TRBJ2-7, reads EPEVTQTPSHQVTQMGQEVILRCVPISNHLYFYWYRQILGQKVEFLVSFYNNEISEKSEIFDDQFSVERPDGSNFTLKIRSTKLEDSAMYFCASTYGGRSYEQYFGPGTRLTVT.

The V call is TRBV6-1, the J call TRBJ2-6; D might be TRBD1 (6 bases). Per germline, CDR1 MNHNS and CDR2 SASEGT. Between the trimmed V and J ends, which lost 5 bases and 2 bases, there was a span of 13 bases. This CDR3 has 16 amino acids. CDR3 loop: CASSQLQGAGANVLTF. The CDR3 bases are TGTGCCAGCAGTCAATTACAGGGAGCTGGGGCCAACGTCCTGACTTTC.

The gene calls are TRBV30 and TRBJ1-1, with 9 positions matching TRBD1. Germline-derived CDR1 and CDR2 are GTSNPN and SVGIG (reference sequence). The CDR3 extends over 13 amino acids. V shed 5 bases, J shed 3 bases, and the junction held 4 bases outside the gene matches. The CDR3 loop is CAWARDRDTEAFF. The CDR3 nucleotides read TGTGCCTGGGCCAGGGACAGGGACACTGAAGCTTTCTTT.

About this clonotype: At one end, the junction sequence differs from germline, possibly due to a read error. The rearrangement links TRBV7-9 to TRBJ2-1; the D is unclear. The CDR3 covers 14 residues. Germline CDR1 reads SEHNR; CDR2 reads FQNEAQ (reference sequence). The CDR3 loop is CANSLTSGYNEQFF. In DNA form, the CDR3 reads TGTGCCAACAGCTTAACATCCGGTTACAATGAGCAGTTCTTC.

V gene TRBV4-1 combines with J gene TRBJ2-7; tentatively, D is TRBD1 (5 bases). This CDR3 spans 16 amino acids. V dropped 4 bases and J dropped 2 bases, with 18 bases sitting between them. Germline-derived CDR1 and CDR2 are MGHRA and YSYEKL. The CDR3 nucleotides are TGCGCCAGCAGCCTCTTAGGTGGGGCGCTCCCCTACGAGCAGTACTTC. Translated, it gives CASSLLGGALPYEQYF.